The 7 T cell receptor beta chains given below trace back to one sample, sequenced in a study of T cell changes during pregnancy in multiple sclerosis. Sequencing was performed with immunoSEQ multiplex PCR; in TCRdb, only in-frame clones are kept and a portion is missing. The table shows approximately 57,000 clones, with 75% to 95% occurring only once. The specimen comprised peripheral blood, sampled after pregnancy. The receptors here all came from a female donor in good health, enrolled as a control in a pregnancy study.

The V gene is TRBV5-1, the J gene TRBJ2-7; 10 nucleotides line up with TRBD2. Germline CDR1 is SGHRS and CDR2 is YFSETQ. The CDR3 loop spans 16 amino acids. V was clipped by 0 bases and J by 0 bases; unmatched bases: 3. The chain's CDR3 is CASSLATSGVSYEQYF. CDR3 DNA sequence: TGCGCCAGCAGCTTGGCTACTAGCGGGGTCTCCTACGAGCAGTACTTC.

The chain carries TRBV5-1 and TRBJ2-5; D is perhaps TRBD2 (7 bases). V lost 4 bases and J lost 4, with 17 bases in between. The CDR3 covers 15 residues. In germline, CDR1 is SGHRS, CDR2 YFSETQ. CDR3 region: CASSLGGGAGETQYF. The DNA of the CDR3 is TGCGCCAGCAGCCTGGGCGGGGGCGCAGGAGAGACCCAGTACTTC.

The chain uses TRBV5-1 and TRBJ2-6; 9 nucleotides match TRBD1. CDR3 length: 19 residues. In germline, CDR1 is SGHRS, CDR2 YFSETQ. J lost 2 bases, V lost 6 bases, and 15 bases had no gene match. The CDR3 spells CASTRGVTGGMAGANVLTF. The CDR3 DNA is TGCGCCAGCACCCGGGGGGTGACAGGGGGTATGGCTGGGGCCAACGTCCTGACTTTC.

The chain uses TRBV11-3 and TRBJ2-3; 9 bases map to TRBD2. This CDR3 is built from 19 residues. The germline CDR1 and CDR2 sequences are SGHNT and YENEEA. The ends lost 0 bases at V and 5 bases at J; junction bases unmatched: 15. In DNA form, the CDR3 reads TGTGCCAGCAGCTTAGAAACGAGAGGCGGGAGGGCGTTAGGAGATACGCAGTATTTT. This gives the protein CASSLETRGGRALGDTQYF.

This clone has just one count. The V and J genes are TRBV7-2 and TRBJ2-5; D ambiguous. This CDR3 region has 16 residues. CDR1 is SGHTA, CDR2 FQGNSA, per germline. V lost 4 bases and J 5 bases, leaving 20 bases between the germline ends. CDR3 amino acids: CASSSDLGPTSETQYF. For the CDR3, the DNA is TGTGCCAGCAGCTCCGATCTGGGCCCCACCTCCGAGACCCAGTACTTC.

The rearrangement links TRBV11-1 to TRBJ1-1; D perhaps matches TRBD1 (6 bases). The germline CDR1 and CDR2 sequences are SGHAT and FQDESV (reference sequence). The CDR3 length is 15 residues. V was cut by 5 bases and J by 3 bases, with 16 bases left in between. The CDR3 DNA reads as TGTGCCAGCAGCATCGCAGGGGTCCGACACACTGAAGCTTTCTTT. It codes for CASSIAGVRHTEAFF.

This chain joins TRBV14 and TRBJ2-7; TRBD2 agrees at 10 bases. Germline CDR1 and CDR2: SGHDN and FVKESK. V shed 0 bases, J shed 3 bases, and the junction held 26 bases outside the gene matches. CDR3 length: 23 residues. CDR3 residues: CASSQDELGALSSGGIYRYEQYF. CDR3 DNA: TGTGCCAGCAGCCAAGATGAACTCGGGGCCTTGTCTAGCGGGGGCATCTATCGCTACGAGCAGTACTTC.